These 2 T cell receptor beta chains were all obtained from the same sample, sequenced in a study of blood T cell repertoires in COVID-19. Generated by immunoSEQ multiplex PCR, the TCRdb table keeps only in-frame clones and is missing some. The sample lists 30,000 to 50,000 clones; 79% were seen once. Sequencing input: peripheral blood. These receptors all come from a man in his 70s with acute or convalescent COVID-19.

V gene TRBV6-5 combines with J gene TRBJ2-3, with D tentatively TRBD1 (6 bases). The CDR3 runs to 15 residues. Trimming stripped 4 bases from V and 1 base from J, with 12 bases between. Germline lookup yields CDR1 MNHEY and CDR2 SVGAGI. The CDR3 loop is CASSFRGAGTDTQYF. The CDR3, as DNA: TGTGCCAGCAGTTTCAGGGGAGCAGGCACAGATACGCAGTATTTT.

The V gene is TRBV28, the J gene TRBJ1-4, with D maybe TRBD1 (5 bases). Between the trimmed V and J ends, which lost 6 bases and 5 bases, there was a span of 10 bases. CDR3 length: 13 amino acids. CDR1 is MDHEN, CDR2 SYDVKM, per germline. CDR3 coding DNA: TGTGCCAGCAGATCTGGGGCAAATGAAAAACTGTTTTTT. Translating it yields CASRSGANEKLFF.